Described below is a single T cell receptor beta chain sequence and its context. Its antigen remains unknown. V lost 5 bases and J lost 9, with 23 bases in between. Germline V gives CDR1 LNHDA, CDR2 SQIVND (reference sequence). The CDR3 has 16 residues. This record belongs to a study of T cells in Graves' hyperthyroidism and ophthalmopathy. Notes on the study in general: Peripheral blood also featured most of the thyroid clonotypes expanded above 0.001.

Each ophthalmopathy patient scored at least 3 on the Clinical Activity Score and at least 4 on NOSPECS grade, with duration under 3 months. Diagnostic decisions used clinical symptoms, serum thyroxine and TRAb, thyroid ultrasound and orbital computed tomography. Using RNA transcripts as the source, TCR beta CDR3 regions were amplified. Initially, a first-round RT-PCR of the TCR CDR3 employed the HTBI primer set. TCRdb recomputed calls from the multiplex PCR reads with MiXCR, one row per CDR3 protein. The sample yields over 350,000 distinct CDR3 sequences, around 15% seen once. The sequencing sample was made of blood. The clonotype comes from a man aged 50 to 60 with Graves' ophthalmopathy. This chain connects TRBV19 to TRBJ2-1; D tentatively fits TRBD1 or TRBD2 (6 bases each). This CDR3 is CASSYPGALGQGEQFF. CDR3 coding DNA: TGTGCCAGTAGTTACCCGGGGGCCTTGGGGCAGGGTGAGCAGTTCTTC.